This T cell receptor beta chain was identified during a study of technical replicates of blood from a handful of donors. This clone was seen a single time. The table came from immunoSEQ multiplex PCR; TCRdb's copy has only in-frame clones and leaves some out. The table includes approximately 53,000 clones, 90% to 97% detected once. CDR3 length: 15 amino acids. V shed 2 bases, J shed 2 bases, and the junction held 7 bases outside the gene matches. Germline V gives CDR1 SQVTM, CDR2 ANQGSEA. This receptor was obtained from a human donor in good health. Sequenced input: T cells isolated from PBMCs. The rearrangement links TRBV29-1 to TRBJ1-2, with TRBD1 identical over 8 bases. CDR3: CSVEWGQAANYGYTF. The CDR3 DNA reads TGCAGCGTTGAATGGGGACAGGCCGCAAACTATGGCTACACCTTC.